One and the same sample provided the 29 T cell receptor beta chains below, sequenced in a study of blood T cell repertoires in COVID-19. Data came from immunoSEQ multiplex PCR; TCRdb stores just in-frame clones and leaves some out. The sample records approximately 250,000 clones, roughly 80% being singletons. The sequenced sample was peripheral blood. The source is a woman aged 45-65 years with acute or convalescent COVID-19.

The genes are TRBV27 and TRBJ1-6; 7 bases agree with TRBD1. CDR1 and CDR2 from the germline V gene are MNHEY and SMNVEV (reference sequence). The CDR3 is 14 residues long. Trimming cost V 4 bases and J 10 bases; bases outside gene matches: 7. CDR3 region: CASSSDRVGSPLHF. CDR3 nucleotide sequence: TGTGCCAGCAGTTCTGACAGGGTTGGCTCACCCCTCCACTTT.

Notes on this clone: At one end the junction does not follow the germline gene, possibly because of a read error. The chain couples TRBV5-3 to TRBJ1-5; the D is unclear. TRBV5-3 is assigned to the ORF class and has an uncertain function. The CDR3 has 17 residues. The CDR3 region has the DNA TGTGCCAGGAGCTATCGGACGGGAAGAGAGAGCAATCAGCCCCAGCATTTT. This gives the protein CARSYRTGRESNQPQHF.

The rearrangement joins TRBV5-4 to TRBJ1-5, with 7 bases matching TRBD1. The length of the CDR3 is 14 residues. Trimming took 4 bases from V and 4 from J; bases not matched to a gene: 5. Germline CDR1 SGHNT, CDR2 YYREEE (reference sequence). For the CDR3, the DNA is TGTGCCAGCAGCCGACAGGGTGGAAATCAGCCCCAGCATTTT. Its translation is CASSRQGGNQPQHF. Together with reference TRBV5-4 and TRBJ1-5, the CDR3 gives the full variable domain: ETGVTQSPTHLIKTRGQQVTLRCSSQSGHNTVSWYQQALGQGPQFIFQYYREEENGRGNFPPRFSGLQFPNYSSELNVNALELDDSALYLCASSRQGGNQPQHFGDGTRLSIL.

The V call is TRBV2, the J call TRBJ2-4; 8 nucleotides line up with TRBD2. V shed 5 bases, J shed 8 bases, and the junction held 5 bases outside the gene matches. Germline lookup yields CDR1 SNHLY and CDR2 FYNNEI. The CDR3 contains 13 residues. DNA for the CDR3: TGTGCCAGCAGTTGGACTAGCCGCGACATTCAGTACTTC. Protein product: CASSWTSRDIQYF.

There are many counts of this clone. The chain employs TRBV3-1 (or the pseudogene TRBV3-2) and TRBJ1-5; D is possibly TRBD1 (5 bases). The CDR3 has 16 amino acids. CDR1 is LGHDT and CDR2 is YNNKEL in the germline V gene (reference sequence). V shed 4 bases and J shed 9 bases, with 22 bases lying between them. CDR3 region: CASSRGIAGTSRPQHF. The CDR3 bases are TGTGCCAGCAGCCGGGGGATAGCGGGGACTTCGCGGCCCCAGCATTTT.

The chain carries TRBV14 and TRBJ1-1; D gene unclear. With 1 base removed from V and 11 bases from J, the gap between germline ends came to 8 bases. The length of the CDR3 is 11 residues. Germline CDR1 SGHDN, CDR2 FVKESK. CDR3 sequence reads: CASSQGIRAFF. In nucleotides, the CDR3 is TGTGCCAGCAGCCAAGGGATCAGGGCTTTCTTT.

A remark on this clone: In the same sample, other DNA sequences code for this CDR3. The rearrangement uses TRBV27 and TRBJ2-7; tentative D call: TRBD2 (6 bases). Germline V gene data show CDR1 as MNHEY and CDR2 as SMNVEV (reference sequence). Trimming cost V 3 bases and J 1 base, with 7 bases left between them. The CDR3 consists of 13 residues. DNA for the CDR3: TGTGCCAGCAGTTTCCGGGGGTCCTACGAGCAGTACTTC. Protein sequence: CASSFRGSYEQYF.

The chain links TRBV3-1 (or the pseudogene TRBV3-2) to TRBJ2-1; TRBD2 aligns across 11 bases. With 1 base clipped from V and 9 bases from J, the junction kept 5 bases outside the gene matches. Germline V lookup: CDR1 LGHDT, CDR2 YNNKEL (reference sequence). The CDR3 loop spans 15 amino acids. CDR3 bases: TGTGCCAGCAGCCAAGGTAGCGGGGGGGCGGTTGAGCAGTTCTTC. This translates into CASSQGSGGAVEQFF.

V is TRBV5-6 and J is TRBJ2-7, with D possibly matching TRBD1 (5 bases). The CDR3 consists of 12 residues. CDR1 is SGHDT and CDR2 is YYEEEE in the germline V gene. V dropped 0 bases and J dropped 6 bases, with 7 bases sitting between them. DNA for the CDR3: TGTGCCAGCAGCTTGGTCAGGGCCGAGCAGTACTTC. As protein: CASSLVRAEQYF.

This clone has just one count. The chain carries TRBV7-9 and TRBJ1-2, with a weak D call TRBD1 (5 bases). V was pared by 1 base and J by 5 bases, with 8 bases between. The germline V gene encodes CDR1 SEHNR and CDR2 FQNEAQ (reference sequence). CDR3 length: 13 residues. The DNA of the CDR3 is TGTGCCAGCAGCTTAGGGGGGGTTTATGGCTACACCTTC. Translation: CASSLGGVYGYTF.

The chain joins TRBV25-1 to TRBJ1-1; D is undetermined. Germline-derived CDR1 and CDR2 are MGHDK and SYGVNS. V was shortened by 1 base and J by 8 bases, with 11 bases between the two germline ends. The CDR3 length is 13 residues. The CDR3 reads CASSEFSRREAFF. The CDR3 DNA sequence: TGTGCCAGCAGTGAATTCAGCCGCAGGGAAGCTTTCTTT.

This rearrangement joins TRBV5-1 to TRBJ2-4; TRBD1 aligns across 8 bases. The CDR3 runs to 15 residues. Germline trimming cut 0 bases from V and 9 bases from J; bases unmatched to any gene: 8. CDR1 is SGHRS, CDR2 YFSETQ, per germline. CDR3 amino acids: CASSLGGTGLGIQYF. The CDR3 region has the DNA TGCGCCAGCAGCTTGGGAGGGACAGGACTGGGCATTCAGTACTTC.

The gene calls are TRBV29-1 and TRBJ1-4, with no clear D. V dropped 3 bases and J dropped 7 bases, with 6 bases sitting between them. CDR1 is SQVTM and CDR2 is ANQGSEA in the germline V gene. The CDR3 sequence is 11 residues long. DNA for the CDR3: TGCAGCGTTGATACCGGTGAAAAACTGTTTTTT. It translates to CSVDTGEKLFF.

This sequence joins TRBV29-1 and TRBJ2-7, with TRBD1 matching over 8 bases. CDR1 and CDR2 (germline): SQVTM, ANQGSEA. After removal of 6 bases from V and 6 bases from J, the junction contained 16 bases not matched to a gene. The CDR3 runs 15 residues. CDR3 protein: CSVLPEDREQGEQYF. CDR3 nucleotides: TGCAGCGTCCTTCCGGAGGACAGGGAGCAGGGCGAGCAGTACTTC.

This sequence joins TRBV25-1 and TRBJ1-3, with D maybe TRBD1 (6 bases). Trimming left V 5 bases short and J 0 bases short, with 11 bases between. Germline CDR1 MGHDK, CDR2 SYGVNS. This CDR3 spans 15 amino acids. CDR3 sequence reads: CASSSRGGSGNTIYF. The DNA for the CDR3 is TGTGCCAGCAGTTCCCGAGGGGGCTCTGGAAACACCATATATTTT.

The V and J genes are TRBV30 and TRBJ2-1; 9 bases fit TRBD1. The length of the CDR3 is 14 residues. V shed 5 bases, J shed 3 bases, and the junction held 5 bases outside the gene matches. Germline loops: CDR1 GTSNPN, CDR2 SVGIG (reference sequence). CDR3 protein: CAWVTGGVYNEQFF. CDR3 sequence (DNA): TGTGCCTGGGTAACAGGGGGCGTCTACAATGAGCAGTTCTTC.

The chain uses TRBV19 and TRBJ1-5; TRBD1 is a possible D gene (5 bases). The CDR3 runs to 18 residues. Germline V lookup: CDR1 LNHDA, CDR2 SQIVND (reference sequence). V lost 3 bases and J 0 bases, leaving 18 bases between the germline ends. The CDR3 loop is CASSIWGKDHSSNQPQHF. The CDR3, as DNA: TGTGCCAGTAGTATTTGGGGCAAAGACCACAGTAGCAATCAGCCCCAGCATTTT.

The CDR3: CASSLQGVKNIQYF. CDR3 bases: TGTGCCAGCAGTTTACAGGGGGTAAAAAACATTCAGTACTTC. V and J are TRBV28 and TRBJ2-4, with 7 bases fitting TRBD1. V lost 2 bases, J lost 4 bases, and 2 bases stayed unmatched. The CDR3 has 14 amino acids. Germline V CDR1 and CDR2: MDHEN, SYDVKM.

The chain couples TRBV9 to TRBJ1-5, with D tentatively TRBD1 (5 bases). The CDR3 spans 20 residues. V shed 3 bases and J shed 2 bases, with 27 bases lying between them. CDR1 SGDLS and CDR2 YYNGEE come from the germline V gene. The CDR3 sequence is CASSASDTLPPIRGNQPQHF. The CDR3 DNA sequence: TGTGCCAGCAGCGCATCGGACACGCTTCCACCCATCCGTGGCAATCAGCCCCAGCATTTT. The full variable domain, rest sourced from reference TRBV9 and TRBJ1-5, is DSGVTQTPKHLITATGQRVTLRCSPRSGDLSVYWYQQSLDQGLQFLIQYYNGEERAKGNILERFSAQQFPDLHSELNLSSLELGDSALYFCASSASDTLPPIRGNQPQHFGDGTRLSIL.

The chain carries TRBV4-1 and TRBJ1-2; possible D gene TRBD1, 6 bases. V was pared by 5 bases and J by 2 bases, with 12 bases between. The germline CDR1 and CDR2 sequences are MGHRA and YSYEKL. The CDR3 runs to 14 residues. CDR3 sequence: CASSVPQGNYGYTF. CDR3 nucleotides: TGCGCCAGCAGCGTACCTCAGGGGAACTATGGCTACACCTTC.

The DNA for the CDR3 is TGTGCCAGCAGTTACCGCTGGCGGGGACCCAACACCTACGAGCAGTACTTC. Protein: CASSYRWRGPNTYEQYF. The rearrangement joins TRBV6-2 or TRBV6-3 to TRBJ2-7, with D possibly TRBD2 on 6 matching bases. Per the germline V gene, CDR1 is MNHEY and CDR2 is SVGEGT. This CDR3 has 17 amino acids. V lost 2 bases, J lost 2 bases, and 19 bases lay in between.

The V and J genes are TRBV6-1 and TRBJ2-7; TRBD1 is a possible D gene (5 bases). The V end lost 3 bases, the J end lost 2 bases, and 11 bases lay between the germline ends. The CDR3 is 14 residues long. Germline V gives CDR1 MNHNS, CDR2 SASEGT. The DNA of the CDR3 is TGTGCCAGCAGTGAGGTAGGACAACCCTACGAGCAGTACTTC. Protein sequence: CASSEVGQPYEQYF.

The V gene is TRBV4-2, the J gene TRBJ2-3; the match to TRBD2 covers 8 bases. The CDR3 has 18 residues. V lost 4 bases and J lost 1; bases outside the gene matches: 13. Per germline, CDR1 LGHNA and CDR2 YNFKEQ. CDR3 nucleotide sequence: TGTGCCAGCAGCCCGGGGGAAATCGGGACTAGTCGCACAGATACGCAGTATTTT. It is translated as CASSPGEIGTSRTDTQYF.

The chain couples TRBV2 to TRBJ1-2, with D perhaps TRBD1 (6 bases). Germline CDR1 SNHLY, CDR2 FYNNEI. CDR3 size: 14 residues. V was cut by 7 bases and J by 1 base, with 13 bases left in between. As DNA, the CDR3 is TGTGCCAGCAAACACAGGGTCCTTAACTATGGCTACACCTTC. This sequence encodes CASKHRVLNYGYTF.

CDR3 residues: CASTSGHAAEQYF. The DNA for the CDR3 is TGTGCCAGTACGTCAGGGCACGCCGCCGAGCAGTACTTC. This chain uses TRBV6-5 with TRBJ2-7; weak D call: TRBD1 (5 bases). V was shortened by 9 bases and J by 6 bases, with 18 bases between the two germline ends. The CDR3 covers 13 residues. Germline-derived CDR1 and CDR2 are MNHEY and SVGAGI.

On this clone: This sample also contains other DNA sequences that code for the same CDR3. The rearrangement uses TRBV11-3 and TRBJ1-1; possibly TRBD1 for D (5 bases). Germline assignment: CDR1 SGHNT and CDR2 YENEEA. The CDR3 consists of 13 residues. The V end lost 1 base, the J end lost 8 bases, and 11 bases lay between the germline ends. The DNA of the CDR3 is TGTGCCAGCAGCTTAGGAGGTGGGGCAGAAGCTTTCTTT. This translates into CASSLGGGAEAFF.

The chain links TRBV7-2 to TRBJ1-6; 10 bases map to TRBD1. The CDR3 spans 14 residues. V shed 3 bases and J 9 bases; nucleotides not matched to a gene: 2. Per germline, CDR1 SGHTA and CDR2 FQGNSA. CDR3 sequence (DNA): TGTGCCAGCAGCTTTGGACAGGGGGGTTCACCCCTCCACTTT. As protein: CASSFGQGGSPLHF. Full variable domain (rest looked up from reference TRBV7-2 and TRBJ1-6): GAGVSQSPSNKVTEKGKDVELRCDPISGHTALYWYRQSLGQGLEFLIYFQGNSAPDKSGLPSDRFSAERTGGSVSTLTIQRTQQEDSAVYLCASSFGQGGSPLHFGNGTRLTVT.

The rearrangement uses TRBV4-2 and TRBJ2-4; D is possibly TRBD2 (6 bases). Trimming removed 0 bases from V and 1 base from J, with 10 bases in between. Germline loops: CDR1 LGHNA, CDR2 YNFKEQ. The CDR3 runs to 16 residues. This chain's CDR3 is CASSQDGGGAKNIQYF. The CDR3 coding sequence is TGTGCCAGCAGCCAAGACGGGGGTGGGGCCAAAAACATTCAGTACTTC.

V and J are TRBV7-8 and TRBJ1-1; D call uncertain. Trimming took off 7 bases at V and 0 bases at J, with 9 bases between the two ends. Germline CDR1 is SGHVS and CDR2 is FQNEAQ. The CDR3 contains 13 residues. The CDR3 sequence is CASNSRLNTEAFF. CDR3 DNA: TGTGCCAGCAACAGTAGACTGAACACTGAAGCTTTCTTT.